This T cell receptor (beta chain) was sequenced during a study of T-cell reconstitution after alpha-beta-depleted transplantation in children. Study results and limitations: T-cell numbers and diversity, one year after transplant, stemmed largely from T cells that were newly produced.

A remark on this clonotype: The antigen remains undetermined.

V gave up 3 bases and J gave up 4 bases, with 14 bases separating them. CDR3 length: 15 residues. The germline CDR1 and CDR2 sequences are SGDLS and YYNGEE. Unique molecular identifiers featured in how the TCRbeta library was prepared. Using its own MiXCR run on the PCR reads, TCRdb lists one record per CDR3 protein. The sample records approximately 130,000 distinct CDR3 sequences, roughly 9.7% being singletons. This material consisted of PBMCs, mostly from graft donor cells, taken 180 days after TCRalphabeta/CD19-depleted stem cell transplant. The genes are TRBV9 and TRBJ2-1; maybe TRBD2 (5 bases). This receptor was obtained from a girl under two years old who had a stem cell transplant for combined immunodeficiency, so the T cells may come from the graft donor. The CDR3: CASSGNGVPYNEQFF. The CDR3 region has the DNA TGTGCCAGCAGCGGAAACGGGGTTCCGTACAATGAGCAGTTCTTC.